The TCR beta chain described here comes from a study of spatial heterogeneity in lung cancer. Points from the study as a whole: In tumors, expanded intratumoral alpha and beta TCR counts tracked mutation counts.

Time point given: sample taken at primary tumor resection. TCRdb re-called the 5' RACE reads through MiXCR, storing one row per CDR3 protein. This table has approximately 18,000 distinct CDR3 sequences, about 5.8% appearing once. Worth noting for this clonotype: The target antigen is unknown.

Sequencing was performed on lung tumor tissue, taken at surgery. This receptor was identified in a female donor with early-stage non-small cell lung cancer.

CDR3 amino acids: CASSDSAPPRNTEAFF. CDR3 in DNA: TGTGCCAGCAGTGACTCGGCCCCCCCGAGGAACACTGAAGCTTTCTTT. The chain couples TRBV6-4 to TRBJ1-1; D ambiguous. The CDR3 is 16 amino acids. Germline V gene sequence: CDR1 MRHNA, CDR2 SNTAGT. V dropped 0 bases and J dropped 1 base, with 12 bases sitting between them.